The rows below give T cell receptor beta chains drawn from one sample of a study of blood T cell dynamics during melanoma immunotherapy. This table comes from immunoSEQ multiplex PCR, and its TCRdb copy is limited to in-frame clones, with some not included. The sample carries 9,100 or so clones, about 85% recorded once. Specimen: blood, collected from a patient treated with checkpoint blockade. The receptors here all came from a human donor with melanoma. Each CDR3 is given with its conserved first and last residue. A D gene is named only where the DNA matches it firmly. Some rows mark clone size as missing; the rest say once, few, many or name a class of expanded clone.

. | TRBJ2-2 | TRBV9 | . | CASSVGSAGELFF | TGTGCCAGCAGCGTAGGTAGCGCCGGGGAGCTGTTTTTT
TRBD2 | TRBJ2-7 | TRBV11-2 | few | CASRPLGLAGVRSYEQYF | TGTGCCAGCAGGCCATTGGGACTAGCGGGGGTGAGGAGCTACGAGCAGTACTTC
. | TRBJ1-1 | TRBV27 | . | CASSLRADTYTEAFF | TGTGCCAGCAGTCTGAGGGCCGATACGTACACTGAAGCTTTCTTT
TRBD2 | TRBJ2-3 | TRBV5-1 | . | CASSPTTSGGADTQYF | TGCGCCAGCAGCCCCACGACTAGCGGGGGGGCGGATACGCAGTATTTT
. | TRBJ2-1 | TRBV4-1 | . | CASSRTGADNEQFF | TGCGCCAGCAGCCGAACCGGGGCCGACAATGAGCAGTTCTTC
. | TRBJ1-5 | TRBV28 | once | CASMPNRDINQPQHF | TGTGCCAGCATGCCTAACCGGGACATTAATCAGCCCCAGCATTTT
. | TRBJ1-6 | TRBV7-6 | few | CASSWGPLSPLHF | TGTGCCAGCAGCTGGGGACCTTTGTCACCCCTCCACTTT
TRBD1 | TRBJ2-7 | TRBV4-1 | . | CASSHSSRDRGGSYEQYF | TGCGCCAGCAGCCATTCGTCCCGGGACAGGGGAGGCTCCTACGAGCAGTACTTC
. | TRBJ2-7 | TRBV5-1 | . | CASSWGADSPYEQYF | TGCGCCAGCAGCTGGGGAGCGGACAGCCCCTACGAGCAGTACTTC
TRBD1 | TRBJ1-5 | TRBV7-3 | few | CASSPTGSNQPQHF | TGTGCCAGCAGCCCGACAGGGTCGAATCAGCCCCAGCATTTT
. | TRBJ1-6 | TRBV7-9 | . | CASSLTNTPSSPLHF | TGTGCCAGCAGCCTGACAAATACCCCAAGTTCACCCCTCCACTTT
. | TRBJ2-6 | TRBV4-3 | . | CASSQRTGSQSSGANVLTF | TGCGCCAGCAGCCAAAGAACAGGTTCACAGAGCTCTGGGGCCAACGTCCTGACTTTC
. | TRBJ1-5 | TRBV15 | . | CATSREGGSNQPQHF | TGTGCCACCAGCAGGGAGGGGGGCAGCAATCAGCCCCAGCATTTT
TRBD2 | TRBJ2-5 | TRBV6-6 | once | CASTPEGLAGVETQYF | TGTGCCAGCACCCCAGAAGGACTAGCGGGGGTAGAGACCCAGTACTTC
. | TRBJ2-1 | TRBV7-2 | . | CASSLAEERTPTYNEQFF | TGTGCCAGCAGCTTAGCGGAAGAACGGACCCCGACCTACAATGAGCAGTTCTTC
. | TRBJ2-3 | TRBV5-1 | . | CASSRDSSTDTQYF | TGCGCCAGCAGTCGGGACTCTAGCACAGATACGCAGTATTTT
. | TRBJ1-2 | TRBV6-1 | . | CASKGKWDDYGYTF | TGTGCCAGCAAAGGGAAATGGGACGATTATGGCTACACCTTC
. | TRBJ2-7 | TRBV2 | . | CASNPPYEQYF | TGTGCCAGCAACCCCCCCTACGAGCAGTACTTC
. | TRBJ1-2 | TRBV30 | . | CASQSGGSVGYTF | TGTGCCTCTCAATCGGGGGGATCCGTTGGCTACACCTTC
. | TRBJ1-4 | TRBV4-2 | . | CASSHDHRTATNEKLFF | TGTGCCAGCAGCCATGATCATCGGACCGCAACTAATGAAAAACTGTTTTTT
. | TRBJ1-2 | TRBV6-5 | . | CASSYFLGAGYTF | TGTGCCAGCAGTTACTTTTTGGGGGCGGGCTACACCTTC
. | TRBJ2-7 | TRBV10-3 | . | CAISEAGSPYEQYF | TGTGCCATCAGTGAGGCCGGTTCCCCCTACGAGCAGTACTTC
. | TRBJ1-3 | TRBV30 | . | CAWSVDGSSGNTIYF | TGTGCCTGGAGTGTAGACGGGAGCTCTGGAAACACCATATATTTT
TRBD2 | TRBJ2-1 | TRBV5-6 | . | CASSDRTSGFSYNEQFF | TGTGCCAGCAGCGATCGGACTAGCGGGTTCTCCTACAATGAGCAGTTCTTC
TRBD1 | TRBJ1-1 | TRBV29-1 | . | CSVPGTANTEAFF | TGCAGCGTCCCTGGGACAGCGAACACTGAAGCTTTCTTT
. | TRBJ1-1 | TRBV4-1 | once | CASSQDTIRAEAFF | TGCGCCAGCAGCCAAGATACTATAAGGGCTGAAGCTTTCTTT
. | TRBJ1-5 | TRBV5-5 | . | CASSLAAGEGNQPQHF | TGTGCCAGCAGCTTGGCCGCAGGGGAAGGCAATCAGCCCCAGCATTTT
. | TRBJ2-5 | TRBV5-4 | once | CASSLVGREATQYF | TGTGCCAGCAGCTTGGTCGGCAGGGAGGCGACCCAGTACTTC